The source of this TCR beta chain is a study of shared clonotypes between healthy human individuals. Study-wide results and caveats: With a handful of donors compared, approximately 5% of naive CD4 clonotypes were shared.

Cells designated naive CD8 were CD45RO-negative and were positively selected for CCR7, with terminally differentiated effector memory CD45RA+ cells excluded. The DNA input per sorted-subset replicate PCR was 200 to 250 ng, corresponding to some 30,000 T cell genomes. Data came from immunoSEQ multiplex PCR; TCRdb stores just in-frame clones and leaves some out. This sample has around 1.9 million clones, with around 93% found just once. The sample holds one count of this clone. The antigen is undetermined. Germline V gene lookup returns CDR1 SGHDN and CDR2 FVKESK. This CDR3 is 11 amino acids long. Trimming left V 0 bases short and J 11 bases short, with 7 bases between.

The receptor comes from a man younger than 30 in good health. Some clones in this sample may be carry-over from other donors' samples. The source material was naive CD8+ T cells from PBMCs. The chain employs TRBV14 and TRBJ1-1, with no clear D. CDR3 protein: CASSQDRRAFF. The CDR3 DNA sequence: TGTGCCAGCAGCCAAGATCGGCGGGCTTTCTTT.